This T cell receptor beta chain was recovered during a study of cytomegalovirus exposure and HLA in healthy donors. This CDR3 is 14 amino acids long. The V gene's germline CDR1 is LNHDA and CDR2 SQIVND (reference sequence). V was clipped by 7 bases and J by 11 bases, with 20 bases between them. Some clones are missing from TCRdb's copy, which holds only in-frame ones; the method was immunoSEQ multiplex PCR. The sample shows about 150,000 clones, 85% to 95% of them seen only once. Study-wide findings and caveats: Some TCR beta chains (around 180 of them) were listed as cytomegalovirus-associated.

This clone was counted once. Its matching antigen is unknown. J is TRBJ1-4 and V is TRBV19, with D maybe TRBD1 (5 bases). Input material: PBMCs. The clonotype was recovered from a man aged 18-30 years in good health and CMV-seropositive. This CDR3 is CASTDGGREDKLFF. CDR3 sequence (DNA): TGTGCCAGTACCGACGGGGGAAGGGAGGATAAACTGTTTTTT.